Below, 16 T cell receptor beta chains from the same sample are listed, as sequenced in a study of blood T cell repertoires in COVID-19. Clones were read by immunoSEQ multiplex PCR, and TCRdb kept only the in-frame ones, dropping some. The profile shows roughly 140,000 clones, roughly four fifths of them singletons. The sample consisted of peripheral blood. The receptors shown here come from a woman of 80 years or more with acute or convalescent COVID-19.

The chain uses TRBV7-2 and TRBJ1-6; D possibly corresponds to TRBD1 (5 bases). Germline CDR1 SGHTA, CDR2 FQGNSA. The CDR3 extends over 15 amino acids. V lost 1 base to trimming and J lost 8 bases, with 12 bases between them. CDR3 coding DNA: TGTGCCAGCAGCTTAGAAGCAGGGCTGGATTCACCCCTCCACTTT. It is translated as CASSLEAGLDSPLHF.

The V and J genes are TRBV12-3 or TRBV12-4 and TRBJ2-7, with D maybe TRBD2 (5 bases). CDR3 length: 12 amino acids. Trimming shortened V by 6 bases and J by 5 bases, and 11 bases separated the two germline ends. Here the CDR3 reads CASSGVSDEQYF. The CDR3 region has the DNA TGTGCCAGCAGCGGGGTATCAGACGAGCAGTACTTC.

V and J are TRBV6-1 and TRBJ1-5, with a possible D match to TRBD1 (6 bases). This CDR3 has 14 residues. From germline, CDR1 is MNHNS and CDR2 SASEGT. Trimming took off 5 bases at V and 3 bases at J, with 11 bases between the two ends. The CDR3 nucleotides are TGTGCCAGCAGTTTCGGACAGTCCAATCAGCCCCAGCATTTT. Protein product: CASSFGQSNQPQHF.

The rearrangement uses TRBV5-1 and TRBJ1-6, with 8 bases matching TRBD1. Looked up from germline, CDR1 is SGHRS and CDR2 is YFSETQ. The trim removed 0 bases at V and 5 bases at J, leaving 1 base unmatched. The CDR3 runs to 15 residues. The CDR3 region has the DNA TGCGCCAGCAGCTTGGGACAGGGGAATAATTCACCCCTCCACTTT. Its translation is CASSLGQGNNSPLHF. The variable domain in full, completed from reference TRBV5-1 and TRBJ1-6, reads KAGVTQTPRYLIKTRGQQVTLSCSPISGHRSVSWYQQTPGQGLQFLFEYFSETQRNKGNFPGRFSGRQFSNSRSEMNVSTLELGDSALYLCASSLGQGNNSPLHFGNGTRLTVT.

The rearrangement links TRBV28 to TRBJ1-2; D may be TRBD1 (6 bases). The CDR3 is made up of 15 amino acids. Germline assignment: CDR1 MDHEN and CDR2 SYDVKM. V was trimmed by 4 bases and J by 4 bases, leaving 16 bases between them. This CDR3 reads CASSSGQQGSYGYTF. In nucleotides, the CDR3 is TGTGCCAGCAGTTCTGGACAACAGGGCTCCTATGGCTACACCTTC.

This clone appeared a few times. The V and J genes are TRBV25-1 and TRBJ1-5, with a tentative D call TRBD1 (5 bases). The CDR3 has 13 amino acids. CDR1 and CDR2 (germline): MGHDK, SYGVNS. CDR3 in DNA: TGTGCGAGTAGGGGTTTGGGCAATCAGCCCCAGCATTTT. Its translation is CASRGLGNQPQHF.

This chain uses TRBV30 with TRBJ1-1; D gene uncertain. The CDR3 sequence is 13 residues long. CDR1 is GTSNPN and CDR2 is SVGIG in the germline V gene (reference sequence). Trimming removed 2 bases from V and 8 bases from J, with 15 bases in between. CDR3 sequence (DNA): TGTGCCTGGAGTCAAGGTATGCAGGCCGAAGCTTTCTTT. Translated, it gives CAWSQGMQAEAFF.

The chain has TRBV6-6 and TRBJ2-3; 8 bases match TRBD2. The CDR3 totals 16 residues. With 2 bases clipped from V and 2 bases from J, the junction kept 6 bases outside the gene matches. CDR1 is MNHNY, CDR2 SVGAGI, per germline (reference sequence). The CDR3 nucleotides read TGTGCCAGCAGTTACGATCAGCGGGAGTACACAGATACGCAGTATTTT. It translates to CASSYDQREYTDTQYF.

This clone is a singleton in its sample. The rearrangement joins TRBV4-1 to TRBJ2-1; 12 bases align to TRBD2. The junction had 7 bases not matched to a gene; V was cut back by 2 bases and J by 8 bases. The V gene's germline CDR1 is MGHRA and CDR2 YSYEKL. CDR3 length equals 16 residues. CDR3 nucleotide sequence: TGCGCCAGCAGCCAACTAACTAGCGGGGGGATCGATGAGCAGTTCTTC. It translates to CASSQLTSGGIDEQFF.

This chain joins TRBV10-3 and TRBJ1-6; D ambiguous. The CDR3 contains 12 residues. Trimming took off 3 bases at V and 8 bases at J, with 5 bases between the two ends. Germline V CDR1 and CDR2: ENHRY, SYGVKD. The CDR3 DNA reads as TGTGCCATCAGTGACTCGGATTCACCCCTCCACTTT. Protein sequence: CAISDSDSPLHF.

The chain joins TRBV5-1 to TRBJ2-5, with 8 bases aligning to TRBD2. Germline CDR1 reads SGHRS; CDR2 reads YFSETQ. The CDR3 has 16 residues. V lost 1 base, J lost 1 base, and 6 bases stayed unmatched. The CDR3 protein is CASSLSGRGAQETQYF. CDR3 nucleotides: TGCGCCAGCAGCTTGTCCGGGAGGGGGGCCCAAGAGACCCAGTACTTC.

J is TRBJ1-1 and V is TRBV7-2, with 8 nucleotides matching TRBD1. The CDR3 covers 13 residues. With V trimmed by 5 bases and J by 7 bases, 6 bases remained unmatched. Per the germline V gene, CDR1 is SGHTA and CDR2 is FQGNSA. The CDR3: CASSADRGSEAFF. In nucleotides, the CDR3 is TGTGCCAGCAGCGCCGACAGGGGAAGTGAAGCTTTCTTT.

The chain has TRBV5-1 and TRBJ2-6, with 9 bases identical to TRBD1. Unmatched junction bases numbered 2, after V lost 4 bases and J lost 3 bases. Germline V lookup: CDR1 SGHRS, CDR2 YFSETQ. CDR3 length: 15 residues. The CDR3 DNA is TGCGCCAGCAGCCGGACAGGGGATGGGGCCAACGTCCTGACTTTC. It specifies CASSRTGDGANVLTF.

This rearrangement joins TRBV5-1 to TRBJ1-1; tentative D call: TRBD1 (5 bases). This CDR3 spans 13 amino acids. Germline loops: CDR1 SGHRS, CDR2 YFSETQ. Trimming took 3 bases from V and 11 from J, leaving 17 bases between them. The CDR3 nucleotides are TGCGCCAGCAGCTCCCAGTGGGGGGAGGAGGCTTTCTTT. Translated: CASSSQWGEEAFF.

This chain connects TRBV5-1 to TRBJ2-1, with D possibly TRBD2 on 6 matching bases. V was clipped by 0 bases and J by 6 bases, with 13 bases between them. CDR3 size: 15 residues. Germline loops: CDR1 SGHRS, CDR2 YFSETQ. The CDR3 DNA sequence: TGCGCCAGCAGCTTGGGGGGACTGCCCCGCAATGAGCAGTTCTTC. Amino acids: CASSLGGLPRNEQFF. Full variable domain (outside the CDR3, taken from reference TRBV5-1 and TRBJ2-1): KAGVTQTPRYLIKTRGQQVTLSCSPISGHRSVSWYQQTPGQGLQFLFEYFSETQRNKGNFPGRFSGRQFSNSRSEMNVSTLELGDSALYLCASSLGGLPRNEQFFGPGTRLTVL.

This CDR3 is CAWSTANYGYTF. The CDR3 DNA reads as TGTGCCTGGAGTACGGCTAACTATGGCTACACCTTC. V usage is TRBV30 and J usage is TRBJ1-2, with D unclear. Trimming pared 2 bases from V and 0 bases from J, leaving 4 bases between. The CDR3 has 12 amino acids. Germline CDR1 reads GTSNPN; CDR2 reads SVGIG (reference sequence).